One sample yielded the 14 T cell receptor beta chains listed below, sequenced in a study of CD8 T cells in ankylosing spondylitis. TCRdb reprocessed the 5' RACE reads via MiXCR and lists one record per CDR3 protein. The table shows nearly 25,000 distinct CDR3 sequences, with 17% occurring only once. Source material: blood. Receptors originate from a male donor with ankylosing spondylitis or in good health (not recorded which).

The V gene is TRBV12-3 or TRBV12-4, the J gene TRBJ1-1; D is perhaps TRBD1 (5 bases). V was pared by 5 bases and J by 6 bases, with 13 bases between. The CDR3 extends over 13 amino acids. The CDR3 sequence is CASSTQVRAEAFF. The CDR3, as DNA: TGTGCCAGCAGTACGCAGGTCAGGGCTGAAGCTTTCTTT.

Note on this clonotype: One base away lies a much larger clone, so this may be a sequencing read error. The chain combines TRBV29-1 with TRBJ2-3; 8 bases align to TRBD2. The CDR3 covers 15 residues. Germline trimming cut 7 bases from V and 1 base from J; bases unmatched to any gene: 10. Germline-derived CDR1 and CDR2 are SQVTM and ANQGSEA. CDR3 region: CSASTNGRGTDTQYF. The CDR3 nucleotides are TGCAGCGCCTCGACTAACGGGAGGGGCACAGATACGCAGTATTTT.

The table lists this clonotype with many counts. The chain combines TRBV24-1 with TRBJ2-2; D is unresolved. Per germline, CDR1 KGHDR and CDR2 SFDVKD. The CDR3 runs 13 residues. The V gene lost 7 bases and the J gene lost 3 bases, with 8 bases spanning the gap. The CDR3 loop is CATRDGYTGELFF. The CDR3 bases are TGTGCCACCAGGGACGGGTACACCGGGGAGCTGTTTTTT.

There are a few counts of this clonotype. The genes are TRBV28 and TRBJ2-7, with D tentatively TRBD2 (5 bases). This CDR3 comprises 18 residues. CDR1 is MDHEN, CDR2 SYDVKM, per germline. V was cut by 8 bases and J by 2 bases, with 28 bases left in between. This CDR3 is CASYGEIALASSTYEQYF. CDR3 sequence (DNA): TGTGCCAGCTATGGAGAAATAGCGCTAGCTTCTTCTACCTACGAGCAGTACTTC.

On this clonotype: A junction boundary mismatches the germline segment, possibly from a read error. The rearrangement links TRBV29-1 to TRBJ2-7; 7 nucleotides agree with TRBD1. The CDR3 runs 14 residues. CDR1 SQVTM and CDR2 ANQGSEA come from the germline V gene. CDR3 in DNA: TGCAGCGTTAAGACAGGGCTTAATCCCTACCAGCAGTACTTC. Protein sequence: CSVKTGLNPYQQYF.

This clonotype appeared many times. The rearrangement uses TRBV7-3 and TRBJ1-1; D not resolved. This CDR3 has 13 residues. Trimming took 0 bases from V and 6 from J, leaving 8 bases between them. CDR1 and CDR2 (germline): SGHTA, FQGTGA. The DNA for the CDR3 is TGTGCCAGCAGCTTAACGGGCAGAGCTGAAGCTTTCTTT. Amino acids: CASSLTGRAEAFF.

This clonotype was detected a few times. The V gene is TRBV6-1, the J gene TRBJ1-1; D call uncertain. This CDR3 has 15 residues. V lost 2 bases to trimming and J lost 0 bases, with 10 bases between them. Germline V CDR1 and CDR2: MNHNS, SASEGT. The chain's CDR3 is CASSEWVGLNTEAFF. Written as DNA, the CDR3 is TGTGCCAGCAGTGAATGGGTAGGGTTGAACACTGAAGCTTTCTTT.

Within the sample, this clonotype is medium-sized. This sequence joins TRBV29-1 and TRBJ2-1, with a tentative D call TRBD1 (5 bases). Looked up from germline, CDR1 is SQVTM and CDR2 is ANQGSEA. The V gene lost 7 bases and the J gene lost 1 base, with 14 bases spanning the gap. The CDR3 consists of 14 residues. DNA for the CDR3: TGCAGCGGACGACAGTTGCTTTCCTACAATGAGCAGTTCTTC. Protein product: CSGRQLLSYNEQFF.

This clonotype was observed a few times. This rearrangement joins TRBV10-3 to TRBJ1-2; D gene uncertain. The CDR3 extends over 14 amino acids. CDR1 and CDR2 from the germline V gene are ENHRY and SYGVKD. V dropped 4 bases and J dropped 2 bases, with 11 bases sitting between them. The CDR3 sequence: CAISVDPVNYGYTF. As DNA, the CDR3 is TGTGCCATCAGTGTCGACCCAGTGAACTATGGCTACACCTTC.

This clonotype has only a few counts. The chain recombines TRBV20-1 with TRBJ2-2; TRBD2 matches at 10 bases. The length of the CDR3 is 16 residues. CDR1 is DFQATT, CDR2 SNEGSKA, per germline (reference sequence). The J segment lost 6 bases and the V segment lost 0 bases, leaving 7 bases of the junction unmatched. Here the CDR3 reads CSARDLLAGEAGELFF. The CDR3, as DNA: TGCAGTGCTAGAGATTTGCTAGCGGGAGAAGCCGGGGAGCTGTTTTTT.

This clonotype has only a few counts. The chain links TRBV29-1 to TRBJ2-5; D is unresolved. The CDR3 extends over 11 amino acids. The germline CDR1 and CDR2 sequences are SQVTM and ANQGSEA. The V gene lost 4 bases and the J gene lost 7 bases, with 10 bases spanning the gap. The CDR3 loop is CSVVPRGTQYF. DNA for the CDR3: TGCAGCGTTGTACCCCGCGGGACCCAGTACTTC.

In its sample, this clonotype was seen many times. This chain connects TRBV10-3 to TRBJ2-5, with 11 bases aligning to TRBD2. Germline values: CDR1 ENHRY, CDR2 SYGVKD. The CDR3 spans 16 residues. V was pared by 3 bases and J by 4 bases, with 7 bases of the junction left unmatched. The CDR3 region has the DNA TGTGCCATCAGTGACCGGACTAGCGGGTCAGGAGAGACCCAGTACTTC. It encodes CAISDRTSGSGETQYF.

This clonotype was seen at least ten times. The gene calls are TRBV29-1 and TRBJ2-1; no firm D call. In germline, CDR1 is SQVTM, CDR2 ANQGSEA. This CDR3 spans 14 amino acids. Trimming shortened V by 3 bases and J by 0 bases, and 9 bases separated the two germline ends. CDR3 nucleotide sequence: TGCAGCGTTGAGTGGGTTAACTCCTACAATGAGCAGTTCTTC. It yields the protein CSVEWVNSYNEQFF.

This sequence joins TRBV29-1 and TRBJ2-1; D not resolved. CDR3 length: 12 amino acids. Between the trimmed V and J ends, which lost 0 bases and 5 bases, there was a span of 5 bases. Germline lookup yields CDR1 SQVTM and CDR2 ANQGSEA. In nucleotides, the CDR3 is TGCAGCGTTGAAGATTCCCACAATGAGCAGTTCTTC. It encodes CSVEDSHNEQFF.